Below are 22 T cell receptor beta chains sequenced from a single sample in a study of OX40 agonist ivuxolimab in advanced cancers. Repertoires were generated with immunoSEQ multiplex PCR, while TCRdb's copy carries only in-frame clones and drops some. The sample holds approximately 12,000 clones, approximately 80% seen once. The sample consisted of CD4+ or CD8+ T cells sorted from blood, taken in a trial of the OX40 agonist ivuxolimab. The receptors come from an adult with an advanced solid tumor such as melanoma, head and neck, liver or kidney cancer.

The V gene is TRBV29-1, the J gene TRBJ2-7; 7 bases map to TRBD2. Trimming took 6 bases from V and 4 from J; bases not matched to a gene: 12. This CDR3 is 14 amino acids long. In germline, CDR1 is SQVTM, CDR2 ANQGSEA. The CDR3 reads CSVITGAGSYEQYF. DNA for the CDR3: TGCAGCGTGATTACAGGAGCGGGATCATACGAGCAGTACTTC.

J is TRBJ2-1 and V is TRBV29-1, with a possible D match to TRBD2 (6 bases). The CDR3 has 12 amino acids. V lost 6 bases and J 10 bases, leaving 16 bases between the germline ends. Germline assignment: CDR1 SQVTM and CDR2 ANQGSEA. The CDR3 spells CSVPFAGSEQFF. As DNA, the CDR3 is TGCAGCGTCCCCTTTGCCGGGAGCGAGCAGTTCTTC.

The chain has TRBV28 and TRBJ2-5, with TRBD1 identical over 8 bases. Looked up from germline, CDR1 is MDHEN and CDR2 is SYDVKM. J was trimmed by 5 bases and V by 7 bases; bases with no gene match: 12. The CDR3 is made up of 15 amino acids. Here the CDR3 DNA reads TGTGCCAGCACTCTGACAGGGGTTAATTGGGAGACCCAGTACTTC. Its translation is CASTLTGVNWETQYF.

The chain carries TRBV7-9 and TRBJ2-1, with TRBD2 as a possible D gene (6 bases). The CDR3 is 14 amino acids. Between the trimmed V and J ends, which lost 4 bases and 7 bases, there was a span of 14 bases. Germline-derived CDR1 and CDR2 are SEHNR and FQNEAQ (reference sequence). The CDR3: CASSWAGSGNEQFF. CDR3 coding DNA: TGTGCCAGCAGCTGGGCGGGGTCTGGGAATGAGCAGTTCTTC.

The genes are TRBV19 and TRBJ2-2; D uncertain. Germline lookup yields CDR1 LNHDA and CDR2 SQIVND (reference sequence). Deletions cut 5 bases from V and 4 bases from J, with 11 bases between. The CDR3 is 14 amino acids. The CDR3 is CASSVGWVTGELFF. CDR3 sequence (DNA): TGTGCCAGTAGTGTGGGATGGGTCACCGGGGAGCTGTTTTTT.

In this sample, this clone turned up a few times. The chain carries TRBV9 and TRBJ2-3; no reliable D call. This CDR3 region has 14 residues. Germline CDR1 reads SGDLS; CDR2 reads YYNGEE. V lost 4 bases and J 2 bases, leaving 11 bases between the germline ends. The CDR3 loop reads CASSSAFNTDTQYF. Written as DNA, the CDR3 is TGTGCCAGCAGCTCGGCGTTTAACACAGATACGCAGTATTTT.

In DNA, the CDR3 is TGTGCCAGCAGCCGGGACGTACCTGGAAACACCATATATTTT. Protein sequence: CASSRDVPGNTIYF. V usage is TRBV7-8 and J usage is TRBJ1-3; TRBD1 is a possible D gene (5 bases). The ends were cut back, 5 bases at V and 2 bases at J, with 10 bases in the middle. The germline V gene encodes CDR1 SGHVS and CDR2 FQNEAQ. The CDR3 totals 14 residues.

This chain's CDR3 is CATSDGTSTDTQYF. The CDR3 coding sequence is TGTGCCACCTCGGACGGAACTAGCACAGATACGCAGTATTTT. This chain connects TRBV9 to TRBJ2-3; D gene ambiguous. The CDR3 length is 14 residues. CDR1 is SGDLS, CDR2 YYNGEE, per germline. Deletions cut 9 bases from V and 0 bases from J, with 14 bases between. Drawing the rest from reference TRBV9 and TRBJ2-3, the complete variable domain is DSGVTQTPKHLITATGQRVTLRCSPRSGDLSVYWYQQSLDQGLQFLIQYYNGEERAKGNILERFSAQQFPDLHSELNLSSLELGDSALYFCATSDGTSTDTQYFGPGTRLTVL.

The chain joins TRBV9 to TRBJ2-7; a weak D match, TRBD1 (6 bases). V lost 3 bases and J 1 base, leaving 8 bases between the germline ends. This CDR3 is built from 13 residues. Germline CDR1 SGDLS, CDR2 YYNGEE. CDR3 sequence reads: CASSAGHSYEQYF. The CDR3 coding sequence is TGTGCCAGCAGCGCGGGACATTCCTACGAGCAGTACTTC.

This chain links TRBV19 with TRBJ2-3, with D maybe TRBD2 (5 bases). V lost 3 bases to trimming and J lost 6 bases, with 22 bases between them. This CDR3 has 17 amino acids. Germline V lookup: CDR1 LNHDA, CDR2 SQIVND (reference sequence). In nucleotides, the CDR3 is TGTGCCAGTAGTATTAGGTACCCCCCGGGAATGGGTGATACGCAGTATTTT. Amino acids: CASSIRYPPGMGDTQYF.

This chain joins TRBV20-1 and TRBJ2-7; D is uncertain. Trimming pared 5 bases from V and 10 bases from J, leaving 9 bases between. Germline V gene data show CDR1 as DFQATT and CDR2 as SNEGSKA (reference sequence). This CDR3 has 9 residues. The CDR3 loop is CSAGVLQYF. CDR3 nucleotide sequence: TGCAGTGCTGGGGTCCTACAGTACTTC.

V gene TRBV15 combines with J gene TRBJ2-5, with D possibly being TRBD2 (5 bases). There are 16 residues in the CDR3. The V and J ends lost 0 bases and 2 bases respectively, with 13 bases between them. CDR1 is LNHNV and CDR2 is YYDKDF in the germline V gene (reference sequence). CDR3 sequence reads: CATSRDPWETQETQYF. CDR3 in DNA: TGTGCCACCAGCAGAGATCCGTGGGAGACTCAAGAGACCCAGTACTTC.

V gene TRBV27 combines with J gene TRBJ2-7, with D unclear. The germline V gene has CDR1 MNHEY and CDR2 SMNVEV (reference sequence). The CDR3 has 11 amino acids. Trimming shortened V by 4 bases and J by 3 bases, and 4 bases separated the two germline ends. CDR3: CASSSLYEQYF. The CDR3 DNA reads TGTGCCAGCAGTTCCCTCTACGAGCAGTACTTC.

For this clone: This CDR3 is also generated by other DNA sequences in the sample. V usage is TRBV18 and J usage is TRBJ1-5; the D gene is possibly TRBD1 (5 bases). V gave up 4 bases and J gave up 3 bases, with 16 bases separating them. Germline V gene lookup returns CDR1 KGHSH and CDR2 LQKENI. The CDR3 has 16 residues. DNA of the CDR3: TGTGCCAGCTCACGCGGTGGGACGGGGATCAATCAGCCCCAGCATTTT. Amino acids: CASSRGGTGINQPQHF. The full variable domain, with the rest looked up from reference TRBV18 and TRBJ1-5, is NAGVMQNPRHLVRRRGQEARLRCSPMKGHSHVYWYRQLPEEGLKFMVYLQKENIIDESGMPKERFSAEFPKEGPSILRIQQVVRGDSAAYFCASSRGGTGINQPQHFGDGTRLSIL.

V and J are TRBV11-2 and TRBJ2-7; the match to TRBD2 covers 8 bases. The trim removed 5 bases at V and 2 bases at J, leaving 11 bases unmatched. Per germline, CDR1 SGHAT and CDR2 FQNNGV. This CDR3 is 16 amino acids long. The CDR3 DNA sequence: TGTGCCAGCAGCATCGACCCGACTAGCGAGACCTACGAGCAGTACTTC. Its protein product is CASSIDPTSETYEQYF.

In its sample, this clone ranks as medium-sized (0.01 to 0.1%). The rearrangement links TRBV4-1 to TRBJ2-7; D not certain. Germline CDR1 MGHRA, CDR2 YSYEKL. Deletions cut 1 base from V and 0 bases from J, with 4 bases between. The CDR3 consists of 13 residues. Here the CDR3 DNA reads TGCGCCAGCAGCCAAGCCCACTCCTACGAGCAGTACTTC. Translated, it gives CASSQAHSYEQYF.

The CDR3 sequence: CASSSAGGNEQFF. CDR3 bases: TGTGCCAGCAGTAGCGCGGGAGGAAATGAGCAGTTCTTC. The rearrangement uses TRBV6-5 and TRBJ2-1; 8 bases match TRBD2. The CDR3 covers 13 residues. Germline V gene sequence: CDR1 MNHEY, CDR2 SVGAGI. The V segment lost 5 bases and the J segment 7 bases; nucleotides outside the gene matches: 4.

This rearrangement joins TRBV9 to TRBJ2-5; D is uncertain. The germline V and J ends were trimmed by 0 bases and 2 bases, with 8 bases remaining between them. The CDR3 sequence is 14 residues long. In germline, CDR1 is SGDLS, CDR2 YYNGEE. CDR3 bases: TGTGCCAGCAGCGTAGACACACCACAAGAGACCCAGTACTTC. This gives the protein CASSVDTPQETQYF.

V gene TRBV6-5 combines with J gene TRBJ1-2, with a tentative D call TRBD1 (5 bases). Between the trimmed V and J ends, which lost 8 bases and 8 bases, there was a span of 15 bases. CDR1 and CDR2 (germline): MNHEY, SVGAGI. The CDR3 is 12 residues long. The CDR3 reads CASLGAGRGYTF. Here the CDR3 DNA reads TGTGCCAGCCTAGGGGCCGGACGAGGCTACACCTTC.

CDR3 nucleotides: TGTGCCTGGTTTGGGTATGGCTACACCTTC. This codes for CAWFGYGYTF. The genes are TRBV30 and TRBJ1-2; no clear D. CDR1 and CDR2 from the germline V gene are GTSNPN and SVGIG (reference sequence). The CDR3 is made up of 10 amino acids. The V end was cut by 5 bases, the J end by 5 bases, with 6 bases between.

V gene TRBV11-2 combines with J gene TRBJ2-7, with D possibly being TRBD2 (5 bases). Trimming left V 5 bases short and J 4 bases short, with 15 bases between. The germline V gene encodes CDR1 SGHAT and CDR2 FQNNGV. The CDR3 spans 14 residues. Written as DNA, the CDR3 is TGTGCCAGCAGCCGAGGGCTGGGGATATACGAGCAGTACTTC. This sequence encodes CASSRGLGIYEQYF.

The chain links TRBV2 to TRBJ2-7; D is unresolved. CDR3 size: 12 residues. Germline V lookup: CDR1 SNHLY, CDR2 FYNNEI. V lost 4 bases, J lost 6 bases, and 10 bases lay in between. The CDR3 here is CASSVGLSEQYF. DNA for the CDR3: TGTGCCAGCAGTGTCGGCCTGAGCGAGCAGTACTTC.